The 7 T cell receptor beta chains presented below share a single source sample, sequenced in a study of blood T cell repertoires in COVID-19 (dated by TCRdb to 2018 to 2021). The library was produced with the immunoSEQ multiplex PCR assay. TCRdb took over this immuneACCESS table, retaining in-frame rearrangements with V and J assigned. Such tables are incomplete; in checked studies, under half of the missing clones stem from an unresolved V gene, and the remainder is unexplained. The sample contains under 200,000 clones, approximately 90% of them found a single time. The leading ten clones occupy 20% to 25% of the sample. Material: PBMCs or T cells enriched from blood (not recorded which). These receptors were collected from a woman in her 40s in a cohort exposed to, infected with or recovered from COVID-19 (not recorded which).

CDR3 residues: CASSLRYGGQGNTIYF. Here the CDR3 DNA reads TGTGCCAGCAGCCTTAGGTACGGGGGGCAAGGAAACACCATATATTTT. V is TRBV3-1 (or the pseudogene TRBV3-2) and J is TRBJ1-3, with D tentatively TRBD1 (6 bases). Germline V gives CDR1 LGHDT, CDR2 YNNKEL (reference sequence). The ends were cut back, 4 bases at V and 4 bases at J, with 17 bases in the middle. The CDR3 has 16 amino acids.

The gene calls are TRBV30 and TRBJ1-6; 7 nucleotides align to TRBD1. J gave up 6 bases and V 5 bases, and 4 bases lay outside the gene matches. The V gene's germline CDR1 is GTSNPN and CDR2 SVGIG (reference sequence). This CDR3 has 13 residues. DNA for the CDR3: TGTGCCTGGCGGGGACAGATTAATTCACCCCTCCACTTT. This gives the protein CAWRGQINSPLHF.

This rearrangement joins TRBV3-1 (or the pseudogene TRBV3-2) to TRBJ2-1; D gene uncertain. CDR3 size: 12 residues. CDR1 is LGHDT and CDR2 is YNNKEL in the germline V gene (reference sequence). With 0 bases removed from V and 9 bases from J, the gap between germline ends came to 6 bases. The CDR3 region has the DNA TGTGCCAGCAGCCAAGAATCTAGTGAGCAGTTCTTC. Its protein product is CASSQESSEQFF.

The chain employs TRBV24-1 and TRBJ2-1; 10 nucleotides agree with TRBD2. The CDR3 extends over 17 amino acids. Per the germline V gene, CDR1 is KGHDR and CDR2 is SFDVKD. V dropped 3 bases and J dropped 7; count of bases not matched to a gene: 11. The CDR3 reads CATSDPLAGGRRNEQFF. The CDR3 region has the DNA TGTGCCACCAGTGATCCCTTAGCGGGAGGACGTAGGAATGAGCAGTTCTTC.

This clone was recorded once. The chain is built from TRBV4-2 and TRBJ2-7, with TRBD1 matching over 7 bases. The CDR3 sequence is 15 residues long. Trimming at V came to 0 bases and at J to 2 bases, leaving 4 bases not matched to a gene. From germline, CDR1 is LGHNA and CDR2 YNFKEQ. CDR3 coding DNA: TGTGCCAGCAGCCAAGATCCCACAGGGGCCTACGAGCAGTACTTC. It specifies CASSQDPTGAYEQYF.

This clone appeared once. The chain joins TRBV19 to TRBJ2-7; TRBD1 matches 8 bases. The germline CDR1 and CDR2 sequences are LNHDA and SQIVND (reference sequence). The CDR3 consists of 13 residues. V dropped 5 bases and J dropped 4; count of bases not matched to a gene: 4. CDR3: CASSPRQGYEQYF. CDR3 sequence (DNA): TGTGCCAGTAGTCCCCGACAGGGGTACGAGCAGTACTTC.

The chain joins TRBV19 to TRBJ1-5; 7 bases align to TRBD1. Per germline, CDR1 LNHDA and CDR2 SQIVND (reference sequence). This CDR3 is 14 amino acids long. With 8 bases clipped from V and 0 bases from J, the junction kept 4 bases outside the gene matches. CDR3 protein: CASRTGGSNQPQHF. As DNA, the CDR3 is TGTGCCAGTCGGACAGGAGGTAGCAATCAGCCCCAGCATTTT. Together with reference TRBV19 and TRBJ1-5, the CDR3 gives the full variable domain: DGGITQSPKYLFRKEGQNVTLSCEQNLNHDAMYWYRQDPGQGLRLIYYSQIVNDFQKGDIAEGYSVSREKKESFPLTVTSAQKNPTAFYLCASRTGGSNQPQHFGDGTRLSIL.